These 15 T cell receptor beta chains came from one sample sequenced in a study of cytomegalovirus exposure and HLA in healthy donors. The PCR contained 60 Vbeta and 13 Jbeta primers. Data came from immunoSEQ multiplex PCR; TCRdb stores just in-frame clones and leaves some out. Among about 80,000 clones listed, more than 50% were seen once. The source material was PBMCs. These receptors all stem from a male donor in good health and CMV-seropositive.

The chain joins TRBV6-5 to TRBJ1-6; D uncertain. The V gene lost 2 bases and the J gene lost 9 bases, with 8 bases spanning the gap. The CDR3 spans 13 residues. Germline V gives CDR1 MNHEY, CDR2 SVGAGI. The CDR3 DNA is TGTGCCAGCAGTTACGCGAGTATTTCACCCCTCCACTTT. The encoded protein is CASSYASISPLHF.

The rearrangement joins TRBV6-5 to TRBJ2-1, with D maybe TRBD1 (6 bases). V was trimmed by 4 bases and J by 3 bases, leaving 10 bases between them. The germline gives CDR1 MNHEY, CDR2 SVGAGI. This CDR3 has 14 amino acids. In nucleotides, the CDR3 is TGTGCCAGCAGTTCCCAGGGGAGCTACAATGAGCAGTTCTTC. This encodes CASSSQGSYNEQFF.

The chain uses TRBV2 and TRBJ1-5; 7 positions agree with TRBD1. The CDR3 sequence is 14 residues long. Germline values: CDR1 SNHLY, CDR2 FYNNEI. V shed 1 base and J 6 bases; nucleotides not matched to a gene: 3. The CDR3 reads CASSEVSGGQPQHF. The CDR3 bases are TGTGCCAGCAGTGAAGTTTCAGGGGGTCAGCCCCAGCATTTT. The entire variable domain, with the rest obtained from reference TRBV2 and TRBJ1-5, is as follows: EPEVTQTPSHQVTQMGQEVILRCVPISNHLYFYWYRQILGQKVEFLVSFYNNEISEKSEIFDDQFSVERPDGSNFTLKIRSTKLEDSAMYFCASSEVSGGQPQHFGDGTRLSIL.

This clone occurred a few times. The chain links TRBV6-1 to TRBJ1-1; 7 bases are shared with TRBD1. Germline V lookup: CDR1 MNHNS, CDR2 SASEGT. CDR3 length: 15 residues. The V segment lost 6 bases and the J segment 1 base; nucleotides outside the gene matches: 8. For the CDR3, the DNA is TGTGCCAGCAGCCTTTCATGGACAGGGAACACTGAAGCTTTCTTT. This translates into CASSLSWTGNTEAFF.

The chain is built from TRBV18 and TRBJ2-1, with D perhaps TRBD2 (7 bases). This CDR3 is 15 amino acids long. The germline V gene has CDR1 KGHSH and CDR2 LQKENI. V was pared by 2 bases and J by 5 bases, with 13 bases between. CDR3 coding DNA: TGTGCCAGCTCACCAGTTGGAGGGGGGGACAATGAGCAGTTCTTC. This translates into CASSPVGGGDNEQFF.

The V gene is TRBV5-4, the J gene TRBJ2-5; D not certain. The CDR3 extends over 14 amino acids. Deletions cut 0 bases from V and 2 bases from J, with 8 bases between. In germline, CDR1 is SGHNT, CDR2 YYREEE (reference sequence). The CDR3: CASSLATRQETQYF. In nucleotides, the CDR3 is TGTGCCAGCAGCTTGGCCACAAGACAAGAGACCCAGTACTTC.

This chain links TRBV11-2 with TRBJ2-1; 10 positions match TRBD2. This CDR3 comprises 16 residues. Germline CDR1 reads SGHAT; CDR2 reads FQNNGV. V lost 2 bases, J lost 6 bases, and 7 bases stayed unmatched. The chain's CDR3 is CASSLLGLAVPNEQFF. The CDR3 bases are TGTGCCAGCAGCTTACTCGGACTAGCGGTTCCCAATGAGCAGTTCTTC.

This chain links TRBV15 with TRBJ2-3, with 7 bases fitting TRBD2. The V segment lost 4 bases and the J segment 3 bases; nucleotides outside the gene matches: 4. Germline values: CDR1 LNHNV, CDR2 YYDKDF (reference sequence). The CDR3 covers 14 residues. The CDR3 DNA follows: TGTGCCACCAGCAACGGGGGGAGGACAGATACGCAGTATTTT. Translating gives CATSNGGRTDTQYF.

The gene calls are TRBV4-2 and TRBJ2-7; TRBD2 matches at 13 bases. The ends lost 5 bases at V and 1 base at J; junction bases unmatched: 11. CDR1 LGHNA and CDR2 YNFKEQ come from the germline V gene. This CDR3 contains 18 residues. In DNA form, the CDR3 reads TGTGCCAGCAGCGCCTCTGGACTAGCGGGAGAAAGATCCTACGAGCAGTACTTC. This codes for CASSASGLAGERSYEQYF.

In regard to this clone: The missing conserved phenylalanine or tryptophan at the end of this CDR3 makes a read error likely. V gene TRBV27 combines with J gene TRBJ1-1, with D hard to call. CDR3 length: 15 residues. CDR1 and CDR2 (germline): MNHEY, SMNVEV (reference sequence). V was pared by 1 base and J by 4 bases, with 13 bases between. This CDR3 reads CASSLLPQGGTEAFL. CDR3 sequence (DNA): TGTGCCAGCAGTTTATTGCCCCAAGGAGGCACTGAAGCTTTCCTT.

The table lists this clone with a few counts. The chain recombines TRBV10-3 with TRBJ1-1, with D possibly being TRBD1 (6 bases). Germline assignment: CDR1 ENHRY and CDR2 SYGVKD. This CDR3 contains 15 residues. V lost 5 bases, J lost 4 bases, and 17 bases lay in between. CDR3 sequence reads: CAISLQGEGVTEAFF. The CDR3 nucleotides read TGTGCCATCAGTCTCCAGGGAGAGGGGGTCACTGAAGCTTTCTTT.

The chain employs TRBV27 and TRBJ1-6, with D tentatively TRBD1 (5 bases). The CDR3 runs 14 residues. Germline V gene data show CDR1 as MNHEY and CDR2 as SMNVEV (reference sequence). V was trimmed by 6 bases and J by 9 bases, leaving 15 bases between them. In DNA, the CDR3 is TGTGCCAGCAGCTCCTCGTGGGGGGTTTCACCCCTCCACTTT. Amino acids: CASSSSWGVSPLHF.

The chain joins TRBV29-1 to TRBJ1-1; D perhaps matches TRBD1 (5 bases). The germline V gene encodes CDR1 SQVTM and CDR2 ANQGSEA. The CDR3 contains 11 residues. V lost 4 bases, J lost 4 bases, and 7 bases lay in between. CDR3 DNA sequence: TGCAGCGTTGTGGGGCCCACTGAAGCTTTCTTT. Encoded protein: CSVVGPTEAFF.

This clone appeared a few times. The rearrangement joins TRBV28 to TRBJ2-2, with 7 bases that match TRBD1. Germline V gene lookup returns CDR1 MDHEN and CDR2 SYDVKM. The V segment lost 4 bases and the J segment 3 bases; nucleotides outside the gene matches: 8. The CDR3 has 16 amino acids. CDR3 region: CASSSIRDRYTGELFF. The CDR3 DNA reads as TGTGCCAGCAGTTCTATAAGGGACAGATACACCGGGGAGCTGTTTTTT.

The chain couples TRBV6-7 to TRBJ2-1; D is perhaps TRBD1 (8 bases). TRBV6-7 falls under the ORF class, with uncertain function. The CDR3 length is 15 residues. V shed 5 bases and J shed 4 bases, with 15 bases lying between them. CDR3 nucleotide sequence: TGTGCCAGCAGTGGGGGGGACAGGATTTACAATGAGCAGTTCTTC. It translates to CASSGGDRIYNEQFF.